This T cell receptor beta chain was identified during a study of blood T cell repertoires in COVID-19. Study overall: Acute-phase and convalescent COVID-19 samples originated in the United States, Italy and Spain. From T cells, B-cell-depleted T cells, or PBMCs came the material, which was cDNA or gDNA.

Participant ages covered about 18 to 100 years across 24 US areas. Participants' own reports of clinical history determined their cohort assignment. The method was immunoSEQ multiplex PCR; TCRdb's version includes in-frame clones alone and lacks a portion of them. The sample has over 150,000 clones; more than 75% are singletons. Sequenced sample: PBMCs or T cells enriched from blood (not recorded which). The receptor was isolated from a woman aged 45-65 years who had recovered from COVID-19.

CDR3 nucleotide sequence: TGTGCCAGCAGTCCCCAGACAGGTGCACGTCCAACTAATGAAAAACTGTTTTTT. The encoded protein is CASSPQTGARPTNEKLFF. The rearrangement joins TRBV27 to TRBJ1-4, with a possible D match to TRBD1 (6 bases). Germline CDR1 MNHEY, CDR2 SMNVEV (reference sequence). V dropped 5 bases and J dropped 0 bases, with 19 bases sitting between them. The CDR3 is 18 residues long.